The 27 T cell receptor beta chains below were found in one sample sequenced in a study of human T cells and chemical hapten exposure. Described time point: patch test 3, about 24 weeks after DPC sensitization. Treatment specified: therapeutic diphenylcyclopropenone sensitization with weekly scalp DPC. One entry per CDR3 protein results from TCRdb running MiXCR on the RACE reads. The data show 45,000 to 60,000 distinct CDR3 sequences, under 15% seen once. Sequenced here: whole blood, sampled in connection with sensitization to the hapten diphenylcyclopropenone (DPC). These TCRs come from a man aged 25-45 years with alopecia areata. Some clones in this sample may be carry-over from other donors' samples.

This clonotype came up a few times. In DNA form, the CDR3 reads TGTGCCAGCACCGAAGCGGACAAACATAGCAATCAGCCCCAGCATTTT. Protein: CASTEADKHSNQPQHF. The chain uses TRBV7-6 and TRBJ1-5; TRBD1 is a possible D gene (5 bases). The germline gives CDR1 SGHVS, CDR2 FNYEAQ. V lost 7 bases to trimming and J lost 0 bases, with 16 bases between them. This CDR3 is 16 amino acids long.

This chain links TRBV25-1 with TRBJ2-1; D might be TRBD1 or TRBD2, each matching 6 bases. V was clipped by 6 bases and J by 4 bases, with 13 bases between them. Germline V gene lookup returns CDR1 MGHDK and CDR2 SYGVNS. The CDR3 runs 14 residues. In nucleotides, the CDR3 is TGTGCCAGCAGAGGGGGGAAGCAATACAATGAGCAGTTCTTC. Residues: CASRGGKQYNEQFF.

The chain has TRBV29-1 and TRBJ2-7; TRBD1 matches 7 bases. With 3 bases clipped from V and 3 bases from J, the junction kept 5 bases outside the gene matches. CDR1 and CDR2 (germline): SQVTM, ANQGSEA. This CDR3 has 13 residues. CDR3 DNA sequence: TGCAGCGTTGATACGACAGGGAACTACGAGCAGTACTTC. It specifies CSVDTTGNYEQYF.

This sequence joins TRBV12-3 or TRBV12-4 and TRBJ2-5, with D possibly called TRBD1 or TRBD2 (5 bases each). Trimming cost V 3 bases and J 0 bases, with 14 bases left between them. The CDR3 is 16 residues long. The CDR3 spells CASSFRRGPHQETQYF. The DNA for the CDR3 is TGTGCCAGCAGTTTCCGACGGGGACCTCACCAAGAGACCCAGTACTTC.

The rearrangement links TRBV6-5 to TRBJ2-1; no definite D call. The V end was cut by 5 bases, the J end by 0 bases, with 2 bases between. This CDR3 is built from 12 residues. The germline gives CDR1 MNHEY, CDR2 SVGAGI. CDR3 sequence (DNA): TGTGCCAGCAGTCGCTCCTACAATGAGCAGTTCTTC. It encodes CASSRSYNEQFF.

The rearrangement uses TRBV7-9 and TRBJ2-3; a possible D gene is TRBD1 (5 bases). V was trimmed by 2 bases and J by 2 bases, leaving 11 bases between them. The V gene's germline CDR1 is SEHNR and CDR2 FQNEAQ (reference sequence). The CDR3 totals 15 residues. CDR3 amino acids: CASSLSAGFTDTQYF. DNA of the CDR3: TGTGCCAGCAGCTTATCGGCAGGGTTCACAGATACGCAGTATTTT.

This clonotype was recorded many times. This CDR3 is CASSSLVGVLKGSEAFF. Here the CDR3 DNA reads TGTGCCAGCAGCTCGCTGGTCGGCGTTCTAAAGGGCTCTGAAGCTTTCTTT. The rearrangement uses TRBV7-2 and TRBJ1-1; D gene unclear. Germline CDR1 reads SGHTA; CDR2 reads FQGNSA. The CDR3 spans 17 residues. Trimming removed 4 bases from V and 6 bases from J, with 24 bases in between.

In this sample, this clonotype turned up many times. The chain employs TRBV29-1 and TRBJ1-1, with TRBD1 matching 9 bases. The J segment lost 6 bases and the V segment lost 0 bases, leaving 5 bases of the junction unmatched. Germline V CDR1 and CDR2: SQVTM, ANQGSEA. CDR3 size: 14 residues. The CDR3 reads CSVEDHRQGAEAFF. In nucleotides, the CDR3 is TGCAGCGTTGAAGACCACAGACAGGGGGCTGAAGCTTTCTTT.

This clonotype showed up just a few times. This chain joins TRBV28 and TRBJ2-7, with D perhaps given as TRBD1 or TRBD2 (5 bases each). Germline V CDR1 and CDR2: MDHEN, SYDVKM. The CDR3 totals 14 residues. V gave up 8 bases and J gave up 0 bases, with 14 bases separating them. CDR3 DNA: TGTGCCAGCGGCCGCAGGGACCTCTCCTACGAGCAGTACTTC. It codes for CASGRRDLSYEQYF. The full variable domain, in which reference TRBV28 and TRBJ2-7 provide the parts outside the CDR3, is DVKVTQSSRYLVKRTGEKVFLECVQDMDHENMFWYRQDPGLGLRLIYFSYDVKMKEKGDIPEGYSVSREKKERFSLILESASTNQTSMYLCASGRRDLSYEQYFGPGTRLTVT.

This clonotype was seen a few times. This chain connects TRBV29-1 to TRBJ1-1; maybe TRBD1 (5 bases). V was shortened by 8 bases and J by 1 base, with 11 bases between the two germline ends. The CDR3 runs 12 residues. The germline V gene has CDR1 SQVTM and CDR2 ANQGSEA. DNA of the CDR3: TGCAGCTTGCGGGACGGGAACACTGAAGCTTTCTTT. Translating it yields CSLRDGNTEAFF.

DNA of the CDR3: TGTGCCAGCAGTCCCCGGGACCGATACAATGAGCAGTTCTTC. Translated: CASSPRDRYNEQFF. The chain has TRBV12-3 or TRBV12-4 and TRBJ2-1; D tentatively fits TRBD1 or TRBD2 (5 bases each). The CDR3 is made up of 14 amino acids. Trimming stripped 5 bases from V and 4 bases from J, with 12 bases between.

This clonotype has a handful of counts. V and J are TRBV12-3 or TRBV12-4 and TRBJ1-2; possibly TRBD1 for D (6 bases). This CDR3 contains 15 residues. Trimming left V 5 bases short and J 2 bases short, with 15 bases between. CDR3: CASSPFRGSNYGYTF. The CDR3 region has the DNA TGTGCCAGCAGTCCCTTTAGGGGGTCCAACTATGGCTACACCTTC.

Remarks on this clonotype: The junction departs from germline at one end; a sequencing error may be responsible. V and J are TRBV20-1 and TRBJ2-1; D is unclear. Germline V gene lookup returns CDR1 DFQATT and CDR2 SNEGSKA (reference sequence). CDR3 length: 10 amino acids. The CDR3 sequence: CSVGYHEQFF. CDR3 DNA: TGCAGTGTCGGCTACCATGAGCAGTTCTTC.

This clonotype was detected a few times. V is TRBV27 and J is TRBJ1-4; D unresolved. Germline CDR1 reads MNHEY; CDR2 reads SMNVEV (reference sequence). The CDR3 loop spans 15 amino acids. Trimming shortened V by 2 bases and J by 2 bases, and 9 bases separated the two germline ends. CDR3 coding DNA: TGTGCCAGCAGTTTAAAGCTGGGTACTAATGAAAAACTGTTTTTT. It specifies CASSLKLGTNEKLFF.

This clonotype came up many times. The J gene is TRBJ2-1, the V gene TRBV6-6; 7 bases fit TRBD1. CDR1 and CDR2 from the germline V gene are MNHNY and SVGAGI (reference sequence). CDR3 size: 13 residues. The ends lost 7 bases at V and 9 bases at J; junction bases unmatched: 9. This CDR3 reads CASKEQGMGEQFF. As DNA, the CDR3 is TGTGCCAGCAAGGAACAGGGGATGGGTGAGCAGTTCTTC.

The J gene is TRBJ1-4, the V gene TRBV20-1; tentative D call: TRBD1 (5 bases). Trimming cost V 1 base and J 8 bases, with 8 bases left between them. The germline V gene encodes CDR1 DFQATT and CDR2 SNEGSKA (reference sequence). The CDR3 runs to 12 residues. CDR3 nucleotides: TGCAGTGCTAGAGGGGGGTCCGAAAAACTGTTTTTT. Protein sequence: CSARGGSEKLFF.

This clonotype has ten or more counts. The chain recombines TRBV7-9 with TRBJ2-1; TRBD2 aligns across 10 bases. Trimming cost V 11 bases and J 0 bases; bases outside gene matches: 7. Germline lookup yields CDR1 SEHNR and CDR2 FQNEAQ (reference sequence). This CDR3 spans 15 amino acids. The CDR3 protein is CAGGTSETSYNEQFF. CDR3 DNA sequence: TGTGCCGGGGGGACTAGCGAGACCTCCTACAATGAGCAGTTCTTC.

The chain links TRBV28 to TRBJ1-1; D unresolved. Per germline, CDR1 MDHEN and CDR2 SYDVKM. The V end was cut by 5 bases, the J end by 6 bases, with 22 bases between. CDR3 length equals 16 residues. The DNA for the CDR3 is TGTGCCAGCAGTCCCGCTTGGAGGGCTTCGATACCTGAAGCTTTCTTT. This encodes CASSPAWRASIPEAFF.

This clonotype was seen ten or more times. The chain carries TRBV6-1 and TRBJ1-2; no clear D. Trimming took off 6 bases at V and 2 bases at J, with 10 bases between the two ends. Per germline, CDR1 MNHNS and CDR2 SASEGT. This CDR3 contains 13 residues. The CDR3 region has the DNA TGTGCCAGCAGCAACAGCTTAAACTATGGCTACACCTTC. It codes for CASSNSLNYGYTF.

This clonotype showed up just once. CDR3 DNA: TGTGCCAGCAGCGCATTCAGGGGACCCGACACCGGGGAGCTGTTTTTT. It translates to CASSAFRGPDTGELFF. V gene TRBV7-9 combines with J gene TRBJ2-2; possibly TRBD1 for D (6 bases). CDR1 is SEHNR, CDR2 FQNEAQ, per germline (reference sequence). Trimming removed 5 bases from V and 3 bases from J, with 16 bases in between. The CDR3 extends over 16 amino acids. The full variable domain, rest sourced from reference TRBV7-9 and TRBJ2-2, is DTGVSQNPRHKITKRGQNVTFRCDPISEHNRLYWYRQTLGQGPEFLTYFQNEAQLEKSRLLSDRFSAERPKGSFSTLEIQRTEQGDSAMYLCASSAFRGPDTGELFFGEGSRLTVL.

There are many counts of this clonotype. The rearrangement uses TRBV12-3 or TRBV12-4 and TRBJ2-7; D is ambiguous. V gave up 4 bases and J gave up 4 bases, with 17 bases separating them. The CDR3 covers 15 residues. The CDR3 DNA sequence: TGTGCCAGCAGTTCAACCCGTCTCATTAATTACGAGCAGTACTTC. Translation: CASSSTRLINYEQYF.

This clonotype was observed at least ten times. V gene TRBV5-1 combines with J gene TRBJ2-7; no firm D call. The germline V and J ends were trimmed by 3 bases and 0 bases, with 13 bases remaining between them. Germline V gene lookup returns CDR1 SGHRS and CDR2 YFSETQ. The CDR3 has 15 amino acids. CDR3 sequence: CASSSVGVSSYEQYF. The CDR3 nucleotides read TGCGCCAGCAGCTCAGTTGGGGTGAGCTCCTACGAGCAGTACTTC.

The rearrangement links TRBV7-3 to TRBJ1-2; TRBD1 matches at 10 bases. The V gene's germline CDR1 is SGHTA and CDR2 FQGTGA. After removal of 5 bases from V and 7 bases from J, the junction contained 7 bases not matched to a gene. This CDR3 is built from 14 residues. For the CDR3, the DNA is TGTGCCAGCAGCCCGACAGGGGGCAGGGTTGGCTACACCTTC. Protein product: CASSPTGGRVGYTF.

The V and J genes are TRBV11-2 and TRBJ2-7; D not resolved. Trimming shortened V by 6 bases and J by 0 bases, and 12 bases separated the two germline ends. Germline V gene sequence: CDR1 SGHAT, CDR2 FQNNGV. The CDR3 sequence is 14 residues long. The CDR3 DNA sequence: TGTGCCAGCAGGGTCCCCAGTCCCTCCTACGAGCAGTACTTC. Translating it yields CASRVPSPSYEQYF.

This clonotype came up many times. V usage is TRBV27 and J usage is TRBJ2-3; the match to TRBD2 covers 7 bases. V shed 2 bases, J shed 1 base, and the junction held 6 bases outside the gene matches. Germline V gene lookup returns CDR1 MNHEY and CDR2 SMNVEV (reference sequence). The CDR3 has 16 residues. The CDR3 protein is CASSLGAAGGTDTQYF. CDR3 coding DNA: TGTGCCAGCAGTTTAGGCGCGGCGGGAGGCACAGATACGCAGTATTTT.

This rearrangement joins TRBV12-3 or TRBV12-4 to TRBJ2-4; the D gene is possibly TRBD1 (5 bases). The CDR3 is 17 residues long. The V and J ends lost 9 bases and 5 bases respectively, with 26 bases between them. The CDR3 loop reads CASSAPPNKGAQNIQYF. The DNA for the CDR3 is TGTGCCAGTTCCGCCCCTCCCAACAAAGGGGCACAAAACATTCAGTACTTC.

In its sample, this clonotype was seen a few times. The chain uses TRBV3-1 and TRBJ1-2; 7 bases match TRBD1. In germline, CDR1 is LGHDT, CDR2 YNNKEL (reference sequence). The CDR3 length is 13 residues. V dropped 2 bases and J dropped 6; count of bases not matched to a gene: 3. CDR3: CASSQSRGHGYTF. The CDR3, as DNA: TGTGCCAGCAGCCAATCTAGGGGGCATGGCTACACCTTC. Complete variable domain (other parts from reference TRBV3-1 and TRBJ1-2): DTAVSQTPKYLVTQMGNDKSIKCEQNLGHDTMYWYKQDSKKFLKIMFSYNNKELIINETVPNRFSPKSPDKAHLNLHINSLELGDSAVYFCASSQSRGHGYTFGSGTRLTVV.